The present T cell receptor beta chain was sequenced within a study of T cell clonotyping in hematopoietic cell transplantation (dated by TCRdb to about 2021). Background for the entire study: A total of fewer than 150 blood samples were gathered in the study from 35 to 45 consecutive transplant recipients along with their related donors. Patient recruitment ran from 2015 to early 2017, and follow-up continued until September 2020 or death.

For TCR beta sequencing, blood samples came from the related transplant donors. Using Nuclei Lysis Solution, genomic DNA was extracted from unfractionated peripheral blood mononuclear cells that were either fresh or cryopreserved. The paper's findings and limits, for the study overall: A decrease in recipient TCR diversity was observed after transplant, and a progressive increase in pathologically expanded clonotypes was seen from day 30 to day 180. The sample size was limited and the cells went unsorted, which meant the CD4 and CD8 repertoire contributions could not be told apart. Donor and pretransplant recipient Inverse Simpson Index values predicted broader posttransplant TCR repertoire diversity. Just a small fraction of recipient repertoires overlapped with donor repertoires, and more than 97% appeared de novo at the given depth.

With the immunoSEQ assay, which is a bias-controlled multiplex PCR relying on V- and J-specific primers, TCR beta CDR3 regions were amplified from genomic DNA. In a second PCR step, a proprietary barcode and Illumina adapter sequences were attached to the CDR3 amplicons. An Illumina MiSeq instrument was used for sequencing of the CDR3 libraries. The study's processing was this. immunoSEQ Analyzer 3.0 was used for export and quality control, with R Bioconductor and Immunarch used for downstream analyses. Only productive rearrangements within the normalized downsampled data set were used in the calculation of repertoire metrics. In the normalized cohort, clonotypes with more than 5 templates were defined as pathologically expanded. Repertoire diversity was measured with the Inverse Simpson Index. The non-normalized data set was used for CMV-specificity analyses so that all clonotypes could be captured. This immuneACCESS table, as held by TCRdb, lists in-frame sequences with V and J called but not all clones. Of the missing ones, under half trace to an unresolved V gene in checked studies; the others have no known cause. The D gene and trimming were derived from the DNA, and the V and J assignments and clone size from that table. This sample lists more than 55,000 clones; around 94% were detected once. The ten largest clones take up 1.5% to 2% of the sample.

In the case of this clone: The antigen it binds to is not known. One base away there is no much larger clone; base qualities are not given.

Looking up the germline V gene yields CDR1 SGDLS and CDR2 YYNGEE. The junction shows trimming of 3 bases on V and 0 bases on J, and the gene matches do not reach 15 bases of it. CDR3 length: 20 amino acids, cysteine to phenylalanine. Kept here is only the CDR3 DNA, which spans 60 bases and is read in frame from base 1. The sample was peripheral blood mononuclear cells. The V and J genes are TRBV9 and TRBJ2-3, and TRBD2 matches 11 of the central bases. The origin of this receptor is a middle-aged man in good health. Some clones in this sample may be carry-over from other donors' samples. The CDR3 has the sequence CASSDRIGLAGGFSTDTQYF. The sequenced DNA is TGTGCCAGCAGCGACCGGATCGGGCTAGCGGGGGGTTTTAGCACAGATACGCAGTATTTT. Here the CDR3 is joined to the reference TRBV9 and TRBJ2-3 genes, and the full variable domain is: DSGVTQTPKHLITATGQRVTLRCSPRSGDLSVYWYQQSLDQGLQFLIQYYNGEERAKGNILERFSAQQFPDLHSELNLSSLELGDSALYFCASSDRIGLAGGFSTDTQYFGPGTRLTVL.